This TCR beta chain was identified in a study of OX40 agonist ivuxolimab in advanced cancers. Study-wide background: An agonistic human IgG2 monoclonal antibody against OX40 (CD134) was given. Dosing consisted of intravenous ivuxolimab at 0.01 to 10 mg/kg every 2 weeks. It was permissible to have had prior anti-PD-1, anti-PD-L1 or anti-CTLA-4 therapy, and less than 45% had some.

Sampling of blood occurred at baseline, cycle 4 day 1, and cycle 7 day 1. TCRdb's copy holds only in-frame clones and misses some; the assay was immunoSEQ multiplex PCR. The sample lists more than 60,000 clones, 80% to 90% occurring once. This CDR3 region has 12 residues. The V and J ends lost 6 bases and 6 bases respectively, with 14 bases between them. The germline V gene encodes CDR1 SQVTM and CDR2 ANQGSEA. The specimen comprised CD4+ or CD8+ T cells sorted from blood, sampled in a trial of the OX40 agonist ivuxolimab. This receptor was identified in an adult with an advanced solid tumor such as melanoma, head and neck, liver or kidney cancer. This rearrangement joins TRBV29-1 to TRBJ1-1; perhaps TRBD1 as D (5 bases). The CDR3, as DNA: TGCAGCGTCTTCGGGGGGAGCGCTGAAGCTTTCTTT. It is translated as CSVFGGSAEAFF.